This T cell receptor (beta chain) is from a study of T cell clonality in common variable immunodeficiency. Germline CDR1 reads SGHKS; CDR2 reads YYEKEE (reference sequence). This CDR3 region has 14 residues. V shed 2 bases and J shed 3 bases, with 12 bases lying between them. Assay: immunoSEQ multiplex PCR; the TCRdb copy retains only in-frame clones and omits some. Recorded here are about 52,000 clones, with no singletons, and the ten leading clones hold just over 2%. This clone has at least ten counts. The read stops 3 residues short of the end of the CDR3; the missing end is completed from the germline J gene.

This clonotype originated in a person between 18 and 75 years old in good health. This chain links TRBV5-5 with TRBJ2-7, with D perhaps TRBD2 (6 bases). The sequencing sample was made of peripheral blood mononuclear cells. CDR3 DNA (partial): TGTGCCAGCAGCTTCGCGGGGTTGGACTACGAG. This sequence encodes CASSFAGLDYE. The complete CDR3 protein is CASSFAGLDYEQYF.